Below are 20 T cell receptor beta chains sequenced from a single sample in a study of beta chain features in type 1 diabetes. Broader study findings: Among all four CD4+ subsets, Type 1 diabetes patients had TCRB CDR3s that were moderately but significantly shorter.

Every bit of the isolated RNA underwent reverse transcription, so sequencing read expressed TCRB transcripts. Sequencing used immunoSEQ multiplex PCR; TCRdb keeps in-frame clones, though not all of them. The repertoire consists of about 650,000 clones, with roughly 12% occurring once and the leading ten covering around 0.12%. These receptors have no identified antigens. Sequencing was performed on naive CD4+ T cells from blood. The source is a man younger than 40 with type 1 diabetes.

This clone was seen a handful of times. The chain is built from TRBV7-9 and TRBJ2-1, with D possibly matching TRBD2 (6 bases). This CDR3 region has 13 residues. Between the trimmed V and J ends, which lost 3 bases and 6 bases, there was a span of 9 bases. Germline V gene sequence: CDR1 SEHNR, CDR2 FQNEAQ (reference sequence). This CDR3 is CASSFGTVNEQFF. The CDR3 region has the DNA TGTGCCAGCAGCTTCGGGACTGTCAATGAGCAGTTCTTC.

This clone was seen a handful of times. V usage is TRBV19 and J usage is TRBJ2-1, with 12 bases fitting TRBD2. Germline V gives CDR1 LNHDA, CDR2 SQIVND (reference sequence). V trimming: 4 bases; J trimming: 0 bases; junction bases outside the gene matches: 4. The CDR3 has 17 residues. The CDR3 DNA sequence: TGTGCCAGTAGTAGGCTAGCGGGGGGGAGCTCCTACAATGAGCAGTTCTTC. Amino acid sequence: CASSRLAGGSSYNEQFF.

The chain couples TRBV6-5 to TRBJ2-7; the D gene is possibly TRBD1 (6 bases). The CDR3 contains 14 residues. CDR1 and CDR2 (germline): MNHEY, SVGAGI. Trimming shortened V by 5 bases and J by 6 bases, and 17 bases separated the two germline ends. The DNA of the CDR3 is TGTGCCAGCAGTGCCCGGACAGACACGGGCGAGCAGTACTTC. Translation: CASSARTDTGEQYF.

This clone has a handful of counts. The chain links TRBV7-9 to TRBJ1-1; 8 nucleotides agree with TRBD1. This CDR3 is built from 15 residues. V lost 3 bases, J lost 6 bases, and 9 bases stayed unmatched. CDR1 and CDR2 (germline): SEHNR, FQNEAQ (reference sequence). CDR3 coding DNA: TGTGCCAGCAGCTTGGGACAGGAGGTGTACGCTGAAGCTTTCTTT. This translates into CASSLGQEVYAEAFF.

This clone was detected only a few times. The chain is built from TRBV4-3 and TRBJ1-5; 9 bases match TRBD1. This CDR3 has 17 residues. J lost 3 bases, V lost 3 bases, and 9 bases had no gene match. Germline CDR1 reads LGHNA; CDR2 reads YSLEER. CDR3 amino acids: CASSHNWDRASNQPQHF. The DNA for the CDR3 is TGCGCCAGCAGCCATAACTGGGACAGGGCTTCCAATCAGCCCCAGCATTTT.

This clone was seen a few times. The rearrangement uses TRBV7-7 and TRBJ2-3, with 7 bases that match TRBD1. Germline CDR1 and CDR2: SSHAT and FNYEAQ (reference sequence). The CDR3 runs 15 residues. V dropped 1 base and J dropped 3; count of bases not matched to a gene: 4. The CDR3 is CASSLVPGGTDTQYF. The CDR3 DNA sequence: TGTGCCAGCAGCTTAGTTCCAGGGGGTACAGATACGCAGTATTTT. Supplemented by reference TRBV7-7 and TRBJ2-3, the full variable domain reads GAGVSQSPRYKVTKRGQDVTLRCDPISSHATLYWYQQALGQGPEFLTYFNYEAQPDKSGLPSDRFSAERPEGSISTLTIQRTEQRDSAMYRCASSLVPGGTDTQYFGPGTRLTVL.

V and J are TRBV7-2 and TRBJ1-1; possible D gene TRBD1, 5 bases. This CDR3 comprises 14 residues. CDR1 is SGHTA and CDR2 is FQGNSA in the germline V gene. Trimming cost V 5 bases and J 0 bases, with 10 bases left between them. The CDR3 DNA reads TGTGCCAGCAGCGGGCAGGGTCTGAACACTGAAGCTTTCTTT. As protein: CASSGQGLNTEAFF.

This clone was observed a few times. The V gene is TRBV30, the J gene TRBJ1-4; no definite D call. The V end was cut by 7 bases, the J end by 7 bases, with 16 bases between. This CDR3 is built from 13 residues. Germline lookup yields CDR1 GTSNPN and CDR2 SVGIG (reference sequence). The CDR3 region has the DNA TGTGCCTCCCAGGAGAACTCAAGTGAAAAACTGTTTTTT. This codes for CASQENSSEKLFF.

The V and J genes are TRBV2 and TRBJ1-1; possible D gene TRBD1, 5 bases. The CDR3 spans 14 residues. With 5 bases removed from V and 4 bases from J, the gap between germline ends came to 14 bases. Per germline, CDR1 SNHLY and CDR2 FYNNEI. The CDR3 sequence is CASSFLGGSTEAFF. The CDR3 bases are TGTGCCAGCAGTTTCCTCGGGGGGAGCACTGAAGCTTTCTTT.

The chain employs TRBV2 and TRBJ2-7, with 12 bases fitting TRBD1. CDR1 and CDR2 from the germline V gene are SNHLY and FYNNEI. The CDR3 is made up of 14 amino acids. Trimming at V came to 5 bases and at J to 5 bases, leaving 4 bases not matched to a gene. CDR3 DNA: TGTGCCAGCAGTTACCGGGACAGGGGGCACGAGCAGTACTTC. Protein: CASSYRDRGHEQYF.

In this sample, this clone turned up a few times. The CDR3 loop is CASSYSKQGVYEQYF. The CDR3 region has the DNA TGTGCCAGCAGTTACTCGAAACAGGGAGTCTACGAGCAGTACTTC. The chain combines TRBV6-5 with TRBJ2-7, with a possible D match to TRBD1 (6 bases). The CDR3 is 15 residues long. The V end was cut by 0 bases, the J end by 3 bases, with 12 bases between. CDR1 and CDR2 from the germline V gene are MNHEY and SVGAGI.

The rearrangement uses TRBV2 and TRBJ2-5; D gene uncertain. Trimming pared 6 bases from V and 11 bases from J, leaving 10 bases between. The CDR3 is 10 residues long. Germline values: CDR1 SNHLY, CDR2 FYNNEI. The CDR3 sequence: CASSLTYQYF. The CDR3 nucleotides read TGTGCCAGCAGCTTGACTTATCAGTACTTC.

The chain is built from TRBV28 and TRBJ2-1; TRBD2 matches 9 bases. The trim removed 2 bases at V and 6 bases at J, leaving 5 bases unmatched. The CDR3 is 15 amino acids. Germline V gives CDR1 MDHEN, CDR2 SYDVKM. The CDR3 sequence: CASSLGLAGINEQFF. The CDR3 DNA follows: TGTGCCAGCAGTTTAGGTCTAGCGGGGATCAATGAGCAGTTCTTC.

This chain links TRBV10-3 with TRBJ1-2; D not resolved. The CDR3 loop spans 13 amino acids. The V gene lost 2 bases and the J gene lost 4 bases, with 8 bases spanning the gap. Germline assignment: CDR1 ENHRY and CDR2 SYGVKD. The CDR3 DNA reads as TGTGCCATCAGTGAGGAGGGTACCTATGGCTACACCTTC. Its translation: CAISEEGTYGYTF.

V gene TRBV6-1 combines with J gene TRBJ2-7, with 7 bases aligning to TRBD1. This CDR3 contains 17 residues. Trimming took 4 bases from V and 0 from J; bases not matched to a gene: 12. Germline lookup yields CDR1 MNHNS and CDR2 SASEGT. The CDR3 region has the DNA TGTGCCAGCAGTGCACGACAGGGTGGTTTTAGCTCCTACGAGCAGTACTTC. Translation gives CASSARQGGFSSYEQYF.

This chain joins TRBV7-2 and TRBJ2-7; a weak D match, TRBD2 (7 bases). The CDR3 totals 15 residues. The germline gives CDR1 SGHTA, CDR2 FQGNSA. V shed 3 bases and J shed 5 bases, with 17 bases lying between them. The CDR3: CASSFFRGGTNEQYF. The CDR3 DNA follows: TGTGCCAGCAGCTTCTTTCGCGGGGGCACGAACGAGCAGTACTTC.

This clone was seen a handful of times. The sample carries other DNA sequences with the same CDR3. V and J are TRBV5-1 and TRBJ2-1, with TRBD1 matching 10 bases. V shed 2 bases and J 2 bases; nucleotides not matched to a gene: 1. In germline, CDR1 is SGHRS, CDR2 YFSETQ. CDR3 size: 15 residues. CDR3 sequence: CASSFGQGAYNEQFF. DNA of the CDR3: TGCGCCAGCAGCTTCGGACAGGGGGCCTACAATGAGCAGTTCTTC.

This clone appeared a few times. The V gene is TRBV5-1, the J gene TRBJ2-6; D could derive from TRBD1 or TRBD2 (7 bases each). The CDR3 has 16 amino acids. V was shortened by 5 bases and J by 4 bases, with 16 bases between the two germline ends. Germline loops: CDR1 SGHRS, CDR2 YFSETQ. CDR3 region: CASRPGGAAGANVLTF. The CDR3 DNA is TGCGCCAGCAGACCAGGGGGGGCTGCAGGGGCCAACGTCCTGACTTTC.

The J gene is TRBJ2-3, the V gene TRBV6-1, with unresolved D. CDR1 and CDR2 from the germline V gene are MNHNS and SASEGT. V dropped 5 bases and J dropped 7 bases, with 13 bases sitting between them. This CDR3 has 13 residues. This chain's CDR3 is CASSLSERNTQYF. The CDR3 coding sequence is TGTGCCAGCAGTCTCAGCGAAAGGAATACGCAGTATTTT.

This CDR3 is CASSSGPGGGDTQYF. The CDR3 DNA reads as TGTGCCAGCAGCTCCGGGCCGGGGGGAGGCGATACGCAGTATTTT. This rearrangement joins TRBV7-2 to TRBJ2-3, with 7 bases aligning to TRBD2. Germline V CDR1 and CDR2: SGHTA, FQGNSA. V dropped 4 bases and J dropped 6; count of bases not matched to a gene: 10. The CDR3 is 15 amino acids.